The rows below give T cell receptor beta chains drawn from one sample of a study of CD8+CD57+ T cells in acquired aplastic anemia. A single record per CDR3 protein comes from TCRdb applying MiXCR to the reads. This table has about 160,000 distinct CDR3 sequences, about 45% appearing once. Material for sequencing was sorted CD4+, CD8+, or CD8+CD57+ T cells (not recorded which) from PBMCs. The receptors here all came from a human donor with aplastic anemia. Each CDR3 is given with its conserved first and last residue. The D gene is left open where the match is weak. Part of the rows lack a size; the others show once, few, many or a class for expanded clones.

V	D	size	length	J	DNA	CDR3
TRBV2	-	many	13	TRBJ1-4	TGTGCCAGCAGTATGACAGTAAATGAAAAACTGTTTTTT	CASSMTVNEKLFF
TRBV5-1	-	-	15	TRBJ2-2	TGCGCCAGCAGCCAGGGAGCCCTTGGGTCCGGGGAGCTGTTTTTT	CASSQGALGSGELFF
TRBV19	-	-	15	TRBJ2-7	TGTGCCAGTTCAATTACCCGGGACCCGGCCTACGAGCAGTACTTC	CASSITRDPAYEQYF
TRBV7-3	TRBD1	-	14	TRBJ1-1	TGTGCCAGCAGCTCGGGACAGGGAGGCGCTGAAGCTTTCTTT	CASSSGQGGAEAFF
TRBV15	TRBD2	-	12	TRBJ2-7	TGTGCCACCAGCGAGCGGGGAGGCGAGCAGTACTTC	CATSERGGEQYF
TRBV20-1	TRBD2	many	14	TRBJ2-3	TGCAGTGCCCCGCGGGAGGGCCGATTAGATACGCAGTATTTT	CSAPREGRLDTQYF
TRBV19	TRBD2	many	16	TRBJ2-3	TGTGCCAGTAGTATACGGACTAGCAGAAGCACAGATACGCAGTATTTT	CASSIRTSRSTDTQYF
TRBV12-3/TRBV12-4	-	many	12	TRBJ2-2	TGTGCCAGCAGTCAGACCGCCGGGGAGCTGTTTTTT	CASSQTAGELFF
TRBV15	-	-	10	TRBJ1-2	TGTGCCACCAGCAGAGGAGGCTACACCTTC	CATSRGGYTF
TRBV14	TRBD2	many	20	TRBJ2-1	TGTGCCAGCAGCCCCATGCTGTCCTGGACTAGCGGGCACTCCTACAATGAGCAGTTCTTC	CASSPMLSWTSGHSYNEQFF
TRBV27	-	many	12	TRBJ1-6	TGTGCCAGCAGATCGGGGGCTTCACCCCTCCACTTT	CASRSGASPLHF
TRBV18	TRBD1	few	11	TRBJ1-2	TGTGCCAGCTCACTGGGACAGAGCTACACCTTC	CASSLGQSYTF
TRBV20-1	TRBD1	-	14	TRBJ1-2	TGCAGTGCTAGAGATATGGGGACAGACTATGGCTACACCTTC	CSARDMGTDYGYTF
TRBV10-3	-	-	15	TRBJ2-3	TGTGCCATCAGTGACGGGCCAGGGTCCAGAGATACGCAGTATTTT	CAISDGPGSRDTQYF
TRBV7-8	TRBD1	-	14	TRBJ1-1	TGTGCCAGCAGCTCGACAGGGAGAGGGACTGAAGCTTTCTTT	CASSSTGRGTEAFF
TRBV9	-	-	13	TRBJ2-7	TGTGCCAGCAGCGGTACTACCTCCTACGAGCAGTACTTC	CASSGTTSYEQYF
TRBV29-1	-	-	13	TRBJ2-1	TGCAGCGTTGAAATCGACTTCTACAATGAGCAGTTCTTC	CSVEIDFYNEQFF
TRBV24-1	TRBD1	few	17	TRBJ1-5	TGTGCCACCAGTGACTCTAAGGGACAGTGGGGCGTGCAGCCCCAGCATTTT	CATSDSKGQWGVQPQHF
TRBV7-8	-	few	14	TRBJ2-7	TGTGCCAGCAGCTACGAGAGCCGCTCCTACGAGCAGTACTTC	CASSYESRSYEQYF
TRBV2	-	-	15	TRBJ1-4	TGTGCCAGCACGATGGGACTGCAGGGTAATGAAAAACTGTTTTTT	CASTMGLQGNEKLFF
TRBV20-1	TRBD2	-	14	TRBJ2-7	TGCAGTGCTAGTGCTAGCGGGGGAAACTACGAGCAGTACTTC	CSASASGGNYEQYF
TRBV20-1	-	once	13	TRBJ2-5	TGCAGTGCTGTCTCGGCGGGTCAAGAGACCCAGTACTTC	CSAVSAGQETQYF
TRBV9	TRBD2	many	19	TRBJ2-1	TGTGCCAGCAGCGCAGGGGGACTAGCGGGGGGGATTGCTCCCAATGAGCAGTTCTTC	CASSAGGLAGGIAPNEQFF
TRBV2	-	-	16	TRBJ1-6	TGTGCCAGCAGTCTACAGGGTAGATCCTATAATTCACCCCTCCACTTT	CASSLQGRSYNSPLHF
TRBV10-3	TRBD2	-	15	TRBJ2-7	TGTGCCATCAGTGAGTGGCGGGGGAGCTCCTACGAGCAGTACTTC	CAISEWRGSSYEQYF